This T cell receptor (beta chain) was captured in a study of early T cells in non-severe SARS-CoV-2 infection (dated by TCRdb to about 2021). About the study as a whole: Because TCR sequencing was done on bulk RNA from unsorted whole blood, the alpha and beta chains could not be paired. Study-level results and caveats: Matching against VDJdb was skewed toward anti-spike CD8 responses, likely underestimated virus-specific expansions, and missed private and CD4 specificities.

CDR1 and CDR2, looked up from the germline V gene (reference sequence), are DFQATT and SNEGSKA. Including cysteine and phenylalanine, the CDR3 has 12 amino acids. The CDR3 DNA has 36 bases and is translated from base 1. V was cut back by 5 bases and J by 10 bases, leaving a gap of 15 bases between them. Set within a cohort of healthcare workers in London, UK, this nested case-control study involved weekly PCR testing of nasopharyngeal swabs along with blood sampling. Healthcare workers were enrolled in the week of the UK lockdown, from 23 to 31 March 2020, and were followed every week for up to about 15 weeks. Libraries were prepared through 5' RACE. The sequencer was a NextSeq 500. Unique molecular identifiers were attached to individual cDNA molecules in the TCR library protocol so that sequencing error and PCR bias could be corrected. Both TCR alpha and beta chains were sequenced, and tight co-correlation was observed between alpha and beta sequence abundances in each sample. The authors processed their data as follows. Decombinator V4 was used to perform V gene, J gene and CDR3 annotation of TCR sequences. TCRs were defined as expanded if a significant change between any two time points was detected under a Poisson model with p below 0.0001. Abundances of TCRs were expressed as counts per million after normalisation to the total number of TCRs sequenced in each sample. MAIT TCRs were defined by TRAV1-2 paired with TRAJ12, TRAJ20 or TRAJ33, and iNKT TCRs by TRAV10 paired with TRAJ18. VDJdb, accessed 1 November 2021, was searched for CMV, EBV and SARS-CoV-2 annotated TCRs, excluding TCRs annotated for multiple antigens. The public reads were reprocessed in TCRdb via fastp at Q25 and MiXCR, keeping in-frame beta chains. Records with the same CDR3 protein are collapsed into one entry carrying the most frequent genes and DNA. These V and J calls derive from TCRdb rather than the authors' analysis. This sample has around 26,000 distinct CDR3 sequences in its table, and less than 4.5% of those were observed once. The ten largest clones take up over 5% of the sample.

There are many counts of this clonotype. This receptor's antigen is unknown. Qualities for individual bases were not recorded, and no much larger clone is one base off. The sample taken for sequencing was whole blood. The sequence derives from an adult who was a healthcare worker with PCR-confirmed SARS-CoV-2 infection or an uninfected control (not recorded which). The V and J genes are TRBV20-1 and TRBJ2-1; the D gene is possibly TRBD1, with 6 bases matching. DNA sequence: TGCAGTGCTTCATCACAGGGCAAAGAGCAGTTCTTC. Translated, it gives CSASSQGKEQFF.